Presented here are 30 T cell receptor beta chains from one specimen sequenced in a study of shared clonotypes between healthy human individuals. The naive CD8 fraction comprised CD45RO-negative cells positively selected for CCR7 and excluded terminally differentiated effector memory CD45RA+ cells. Generated by immunoSEQ multiplex PCR, the TCRdb table keeps only in-frame clones and is missing some. The sample records 600,000 or so clones, 90% to 95% being singletons. The sequenced sample consisted of naive CD8+ T cells sorted from blood. All receptors derive from a woman aged 30 to 39 in good health.

This chain connects TRBV5-6 to TRBJ2-7; D is uncertain. The V end was cut by 1 base, the J end by 2 bases, with 4 bases between. CDR1 and CDR2 (germline): SGHDT, YYEEEE. The CDR3 runs to 12 residues. CDR3 region: CASSLRAYEQYF. The DNA of the CDR3 is TGTGCCAGCAGCTTGAGGGCCTACGAGCAGTACTTC.

This clone was detected once. The V call is TRBV5-1, the J call TRBJ1-1; no reliable D call. Trimming took off 0 bases at V and 3 bases at J, with 6 bases between the two ends. Germline loops: CDR1 SGHRS, CDR2 YFSETQ. This CDR3 region has 13 residues. CDR3 protein: CASSLEVDTEAFF. The DNA of the CDR3 is TGCGCCAGCAGCTTGGAAGTGGACACTGAAGCTTTCTTT.

DNA of the CDR3: TGCAGCGTGGAGACTGAGGAGGAGCAGTACTTC. Encoded protein: CSVETEEEQYF. The chain combines TRBV29-1 with TRBJ2-7, with D unclear. This CDR3 is 11 amino acids long. The V gene lost 6 bases and the J gene lost 7 bases, with 13 bases spanning the gap. Germline values: CDR1 SQVTM, CDR2 ANQGSEA.

The rearrangement joins TRBV5-1 to TRBJ2-2; unclear D gene. The germline CDR1 and CDR2 sequences are SGHRS and YFSETQ. CDR3 size: 15 residues. V was shortened by 5 bases and J by 0 bases, with 11 bases between the two germline ends. Written as DNA, the CDR3 is TGCGCCAGCAGGATGTCGAACGCGAACACCGGGGAGCTGTTTTTT. Residues: CASRMSNANTGELFF.

The rearrangement uses TRBV29-1 and TRBJ2-1; 14 bases are shared with TRBD2. The CDR3 has 16 amino acids. From germline, CDR1 is SQVTM and CDR2 ANQGSEA. V lost 6 bases to trimming and J lost 0 bases; unmatched junction nucleotides: 4. The CDR3 loop is CSVTTSGRASYNEQFF. DNA for the CDR3: TGCAGCGTGACGACTAGCGGGAGGGCCTCCTACAATGAGCAGTTCTTC.

V usage is TRBV9 and J usage is TRBJ2-5; TRBD2 aligns across 13 bases. With V trimmed by 0 bases and J by 4 bases, 3 bases remained unmatched. The CDR3 runs 16 residues. Germline values: CDR1 SGDLS, CDR2 YYNGEE. CDR3 DNA: TGTGCCAGCAGCGTAGGGACTAGCGGGAGTTTAGAGACCCAGTACTTC. Its translation: CASSVGTSGSLETQYF.

V gene TRBV28 combines with J gene TRBJ2-6, with D possibly TRBD2 on 5 matching bases. V lost 6 bases to trimming and J lost 4 bases, with 13 bases between them. Germline CDR1 MDHEN, CDR2 SYDVKM. The CDR3 loop spans 15 amino acids. The CDR3 nucleotides read TGTGCCAGCAGACGGGGTTTTGGCGGGGCCAACGTCCTGACTTTC. This codes for CASRRGFGGANVLTF.

This clone appeared once. V is TRBV29-1 and J is TRBJ2-3, with TRBD1 matching over 7 bases. Germline V gene data show CDR1 as SQVTM and CDR2 as ANQGSEA. This CDR3 comprises 16 residues. V lost 5 bases to trimming and J lost 0 bases; unmatched junction nucleotides: 11. The CDR3 DNA reads as TGCAGCGTTACAAGGACAGGCAAACCTAGCACAGATACGCAGTATTTT. This translates into CSVTRTGKPSTDTQYF.

The chain recombines TRBV5-6 with TRBJ1-3; D is perhaps TRBD1 (6 bases). The V gene's germline CDR1 is SGHDT and CDR2 YYEEEE. This CDR3 is built from 16 residues. V lost 4 bases and J 0 bases, leaving 14 bases between the germline ends. The CDR3 sequence is CASSGGYRVSGNTIYF. CDR3 sequence (DNA): TGTGCCAGCAGCGGAGGATACAGGGTCTCTGGAAACACCATATATTTT.

The gene calls are TRBV9 and TRBJ1-1; TRBD1 agrees at 11 bases. In germline, CDR1 is SGDLS, CDR2 YYNGEE. V shed 3 bases, J shed 6 bases, and the junction held 10 bases outside the gene matches. The CDR3 consists of 16 residues. DNA for the CDR3: TGTGCCAGCAGCGCCCGGGACAGGGGGACCGGAGCTGAAGCTTTCTTT. Translating it yields CASSARDRGTGAEAFF.

The chain uses TRBV19 and TRBJ2-1; the match to TRBD2 covers 13 bases. Trimming removed 5 bases from V and 10 bases from J; junction bases left unmatched: 5. Germline V CDR1 and CDR2: LNHDA, SQIVND (reference sequence). The CDR3 is made up of 14 amino acids. The CDR3 region has the DNA TGTGCCAGTAGTCCAGGACTAGCGGGAGCCGAGCAGTTCTTC. It yields the protein CASSPGLAGAEQFF. The full variable domain, its missing parts supplied by reference TRBV19 and TRBJ2-1, is DGGITQSPKYLFRKEGQNVTLSCEQNLNHDAMYWYRQDPGQGLRLIYYSQIVNDFQKGDIAEGYSVSREKKESFPLTVTSAQKNPTAFYLCASSPGLAGAEQFFGPGTRLTVL.

This clone was observed a single time. The V and J genes are TRBV5-6 and TRBJ2-7, with TRBD2 as a possible D gene (6 bases). V was clipped by 5 bases and J by 1 base, with 13 bases between them. The CDR3 consists of 14 residues. From germline, CDR1 is SGHDT and CDR2 YYEEEE. The CDR3 loop reads CASSYPGLSYEQYF. The CDR3 bases are TGTGCCAGCAGTTACCCGGGACTTTCCTACGAGCAGTACTTC.

J is TRBJ1-5 and V is TRBV27; possible D gene TRBD1, 5 bases. V was clipped by 7 bases and J by 0 bases, with 13 bases between them. This CDR3 contains 15 residues. Per the germline V gene, CDR1 is MNHEY and CDR2 is SMNVEV (reference sequence). The CDR3 DNA is TGTGCCAGCATGCTAGACGGACATAGCAATCAGCCCCAGCATTTT. Translation gives CASMLDGHSNQPQHF.

The V call is TRBV28, the J call TRBJ2-7; the match to TRBD2 covers 9 bases. V lost 5 bases to trimming and J lost 10 bases; unmatched junction nucleotides: 3. Germline V gene sequence: CDR1 MDHEN, CDR2 SYDVKM. The length of the CDR3 is 11 residues. The DNA for the CDR3 is TGTGCCAGCAGTATAGGGACTAGCCAGTACTTC. Translated: CASSIGTSQYF.

The genes are TRBV7-9 and TRBJ1-1; a possible D gene is TRBD1 (5 bases). The CDR3 is 14 residues long. CDR1 and CDR2 from the germline V gene are SEHNR and FQNEAQ (reference sequence). Between the trimmed V and J ends, which lost 10 bases and 7 bases, there was a span of 22 bases. The CDR3: CATSETAKGIEAFF. The CDR3 region has the DNA TGTGCCACCAGTGAAACGGCTAAGGGGATTGAAGCTTTCTTT.

V is TRBV10-3 and J is TRBJ1-1, with TRBD1 as a possible D gene (5 bases). This CDR3 has 13 residues. CDR1 ENHRY and CDR2 SYGVKD come from the germline V gene. V shed 4 bases and J shed 5 bases, with 11 bases lying between them. The CDR3 DNA is TGTGCCATCAGTGTCGGGGGGGTTACTGAAGCTTTCTTT. As protein: CAISVGGVTEAFF.

The CDR3, as DNA: TGTGCCAGCAGCGTAAACCCCTGGTCTAGCGGACCCTACGAGCAGTACTTC. This gives the protein CASSVNPWSSGPYEQYF. The genes are TRBV9 and TRBJ2-7; 7 bases map to TRBD2. There are 17 residues in the CDR3. Trimming removed 1 base from V and 2 bases from J; junction bases left unmatched: 12. Germline V gene lookup returns CDR1 SGDLS and CDR2 YYNGEE.

This chain joins TRBV7-8 and TRBJ2-1; the D gene is possibly TRBD2 (6 bases). The CDR3 totals 13 residues. V was pared by 4 bases and J by 6 bases, with 10 bases between. Germline V gene lookup returns CDR1 SGHVS and CDR2 FQNEAQ. For the CDR3, the DNA is TGTGCCAGCAGCTCAATTAGCGGCAATGAGCAGTTCTTC. Its protein is CASSSISGNEQFF. The full variable domain, in which reference TRBV7-8 and TRBJ2-1 provide the parts outside the CDR3, is GAGVSQSPRYKVAKRGQDVALRCDPISGHVSLFWYQQALGQGPEFLTYFQNEAQLDKSGLPSDRFFAERPEGSVSTLKIQRTQQEDSAVYLCASSSISGNEQFFGPGTRLTVL.

The rearrangement joins TRBV28 to TRBJ2-1, with D hard to call. V lost 5 bases and J lost 4, with 6 bases in between. CDR1 is MDHEN and CDR2 is SYDVKM in the germline V gene. The CDR3 sequence is 12 residues long. CDR3 loop: CASSPRYNEQFF. In DNA, the CDR3 is TGTGCCAGCAGTCCCCGATACAATGAGCAGTTCTTC.

V usage is TRBV7-9 and J usage is TRBJ2-7; D remains unclear. Germline lookup yields CDR1 SEHNR and CDR2 FQNEAQ (reference sequence). V shed 5 bases and J shed 2 bases, with 13 bases lying between them. The CDR3 runs to 14 residues. As DNA, the CDR3 is TGTGCCAGCAGCCCTCTCCGGGTCCCCTACGAGCAGTACTTC. Amino acids: CASSPLRVPYEQYF.

The rearrangement joins TRBV30 to TRBJ2-7; tentatively, D is TRBD2 (5 bases). The CDR3 is 13 residues long. Trimming cost V 0 bases and J 5 bases, with 11 bases left between them. CDR1 GTSNPN and CDR2 SVGIG come from the germline V gene (reference sequence). The CDR3: CAWSVGEGHEQYF. In DNA, the CDR3 is TGTGCCTGGAGTGTAGGAGAGGGCCACGAGCAGTACTTC.

This clone has a single count. This chain connects TRBV28 to TRBJ2-1, with 7 bases matching TRBD2. Per germline, CDR1 MDHEN and CDR2 SYDVKM. This CDR3 spans 12 amino acids. Trimming took 7 bases from V and 7 from J; bases not matched to a gene: 4. CDR3 bases: TGTGCCAGCACCCTCGGGGGGAATGAGCAGTTCTTC. Amino acid sequence: CASTLGGNEQFF.

The V and J genes are TRBV11-3 and TRBJ2-3; D is possibly TRBD2 (6 bases). This CDR3 has 17 residues. V gave up 5 bases and J gave up 0 bases, with 18 bases separating them. Germline CDR1 is SGHNT and CDR2 is YENEEA. CDR3 region: CASSRSASGPSTDTQYF. CDR3 bases: TGTGCCAGCAGCCGGAGCGCCAGCGGGCCTAGCACAGATACGCAGTATTTT.

This clone was seen only once. The J gene is TRBJ2-1, the V gene TRBV18, with D perhaps being TRBD1 or TRBD2 (6 bases each). Trimming cost V 3 bases and J 7 bases, with 22 bases left between them. The CDR3 totals 17 residues. CDR1 KGHSH and CDR2 LQKENI come from the germline V gene. CDR3 protein: CASSPDSAGHQGNEQFF. In nucleotides, the CDR3 is TGTGCCAGCTCACCGGACTCTGCGGGACACCAGGGGAATGAGCAGTTCTTC.

The V call is TRBV27, the J call TRBJ2-7; D tentatively fits TRBD1 or TRBD2 (5 bases each). From germline, CDR1 is MNHEY and CDR2 SMNVEV (reference sequence). The CDR3 runs to 13 residues. Trimming took off 3 bases at V and 6 bases at J, with 12 bases between the two ends. CDR3: CASSLGPRGEQYF. The CDR3 DNA is TGTGCCAGCAGTTTGGGACCCCGTGGCGAGCAGTACTTC.

The CDR3 nucleotides read TGTGCCAGCAGTGAGTGGGCGGGAGGGGGGACCTACGAGCAGTACTTC. Its translation is CASSEWAGGGTYEQYF. The chain has TRBV2 and TRBJ2-7, with 9 bases fitting TRBD2. CDR1 and CDR2 from the germline V gene are SNHLY and FYNNEI. V shed 3 bases, J shed 2 bases, and the junction held 8 bases outside the gene matches. The CDR3 extends over 16 amino acids.

In the case of this clone: Its ends do not fully match the called genes, so a read error is possible. The same CDR3 is also encoded by other DNA sequences in this sample. The chain is built from TRBV7-9 and TRBJ2-5; 7 nucleotides line up with TRBD2. The germline gives CDR1 SEHNR, CDR2 FQNEAQ (reference sequence). This CDR3 has 15 residues. For the CDR3, the DNA is TGTGCCAGCAGGCACTTGACTAGCAGACAAGAGACTCAGTACTTC. Encoded protein: CASRHLTSRQETQYF.

Note on this clone: The same CDR3 also results from other DNA sequences found in this sample. The chain uses TRBV28 and TRBJ1-2, with TRBD1 identical over 7 bases. The J segment lost 4 bases and the V segment lost 2 bases, leaving 1 base of the junction unmatched. CDR3 size: 13 residues. Germline CDR1 and CDR2: MDHEN and SYDVKM. The CDR3 is CASSLGQVYGYTF. The CDR3 DNA sequence: TGTGCCAGCAGTTTAGGACAGGTCTATGGCTACACCTTC.

V gene TRBV4-1 combines with J gene TRBJ1-1; D call uncertain. V was pared by 3 bases and J by 3 bases, with 14 bases between. Germline V gene lookup returns CDR1 MGHRA and CDR2 YSYEKL. The CDR3 runs 15 residues. CDR3 nucleotides: TGCGCCAGCAGCCAGGTCCTTAACCGGGACACTGAAGCTTTCTTT. Protein product: CASSQVLNRDTEAFF.

The chain links TRBV27 to TRBJ1-5; D unresolved. V lost 3 bases, J lost 2 bases, and 2 bases lay in between. This CDR3 is 12 amino acids long. Germline values: CDR1 MNHEY, CDR2 SMNVEV (reference sequence). CDR3 DNA: TGTGCCAGCAGTTTGGGCAATCAGCCCCAGCATTTT. Amino acids: CASSLGNQPQHF.